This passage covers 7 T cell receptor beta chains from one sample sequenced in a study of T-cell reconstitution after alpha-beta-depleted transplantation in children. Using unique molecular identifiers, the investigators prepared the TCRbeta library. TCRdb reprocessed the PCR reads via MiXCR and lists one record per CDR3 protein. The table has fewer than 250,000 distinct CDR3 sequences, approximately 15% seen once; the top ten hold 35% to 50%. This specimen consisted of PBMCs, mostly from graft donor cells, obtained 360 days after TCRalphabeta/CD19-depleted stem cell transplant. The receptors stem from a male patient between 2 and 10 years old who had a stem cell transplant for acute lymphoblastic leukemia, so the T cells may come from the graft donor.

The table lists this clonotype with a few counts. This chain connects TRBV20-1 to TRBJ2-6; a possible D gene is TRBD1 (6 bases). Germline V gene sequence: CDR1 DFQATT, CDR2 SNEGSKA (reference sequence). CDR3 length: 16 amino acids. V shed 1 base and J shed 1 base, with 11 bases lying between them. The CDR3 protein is CSARGQDESGANVLTF. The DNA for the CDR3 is TGCAGTGCTAGAGGACAGGACGAATCTGGGGCCAACGTCCTGACTTTC.

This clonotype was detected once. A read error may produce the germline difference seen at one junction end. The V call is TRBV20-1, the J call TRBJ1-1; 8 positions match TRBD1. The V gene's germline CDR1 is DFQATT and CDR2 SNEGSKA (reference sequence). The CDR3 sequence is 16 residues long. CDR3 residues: CCARDSGSGGVTEAFF. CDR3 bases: TGCTGTGCTAGAGATAGCGGTTCAGGGGGCGTCACTGAAGCTTTCTTT.

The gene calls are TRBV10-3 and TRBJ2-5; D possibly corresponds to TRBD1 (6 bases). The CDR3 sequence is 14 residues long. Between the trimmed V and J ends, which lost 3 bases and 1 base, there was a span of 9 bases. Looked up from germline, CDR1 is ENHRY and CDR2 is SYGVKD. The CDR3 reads CAISDRDTQETQYF. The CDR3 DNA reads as TGTGCCATCAGTGACCGGGACACCCAAGAGACCCAGTACTTC.

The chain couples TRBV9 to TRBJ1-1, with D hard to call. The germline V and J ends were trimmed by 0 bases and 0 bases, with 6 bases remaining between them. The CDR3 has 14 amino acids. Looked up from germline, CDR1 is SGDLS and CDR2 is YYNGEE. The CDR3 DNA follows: TGTGCCAGCAGCGTAGACAGAATGAACACTGAAGCTTTCTTT. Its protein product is CASSVDRMNTEAFF.

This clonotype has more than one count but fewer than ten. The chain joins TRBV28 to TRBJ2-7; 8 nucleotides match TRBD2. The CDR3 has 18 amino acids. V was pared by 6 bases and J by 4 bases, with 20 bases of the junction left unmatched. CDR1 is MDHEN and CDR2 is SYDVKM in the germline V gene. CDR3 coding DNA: TGTGCCAGCAGCCCCCCCAGCGGGGGACCCCTATTGCTATACGAGCAGTACTTC. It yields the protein CASSPPSGGPLLLYEQYF.

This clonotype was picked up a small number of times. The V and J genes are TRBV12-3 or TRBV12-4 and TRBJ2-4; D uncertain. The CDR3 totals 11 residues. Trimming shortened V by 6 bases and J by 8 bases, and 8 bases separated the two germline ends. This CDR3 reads CASSLKDIQYF. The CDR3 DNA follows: TGTGCCAGCAGCCTTAAAGACATTCAGTACTTC.

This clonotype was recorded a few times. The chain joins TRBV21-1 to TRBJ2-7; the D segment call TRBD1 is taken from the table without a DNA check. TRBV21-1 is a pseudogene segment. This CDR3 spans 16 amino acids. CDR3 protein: CASSKRRTGRTYEQYF. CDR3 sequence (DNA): TGTGCCAGCAGCAAAAGGCGGACAGGGAGGACCTACGAGCAGTACTTC.